This paragraph reports one TCR beta chain. Its antigen remains unknown. The sample comes from a study of post-analysis software for immune sequencing data. Notes on the study in general: Higher frequency in patients than in controls was seen for a handful of TRBV segments, with TRBV5-6, TRBV5-1 and TRBV20-1 among them.

Unique molecular identifiers were carried by the TCR beta cDNA libraries. Each CDR3 protein is one row after TCRdb ran MiXCR on the PCR reads. This table has about 540,000 distinct CDR3 sequences, around a third appearing once. Per germline, CDR1 MGHDK and CDR2 SYGVNS. The V end lost 3 bases, the J end lost 4 bases, and 16 bases lay between the germline ends. The CDR3 consists of 16 residues. The sequenced sample was blood. The clonotype comes from a girl aged 2 to 17 with multiple sclerosis. The V gene is TRBV25-1, the J gene TRBJ2-1; D could derive from TRBD1 or TRBD2 (5 bases each). DNA of the CDR3: TGTGCCAGCAGTGACCCAGGGCGGGCCCGGTACAATGAGCAGTTCTTC. Protein product: CASSDPGRARYNEQFF.